This TCR beta chain is drawn from a study of T cell responses to AZD1222 COVID-19 vaccine. Produced via immunoSEQ multiplex PCR; TCRdb's table is partial and in-frame only. The table records 140,000 to 150,000 clones, approximately 90% of them present only once. The CDR3 consists of 13 residues. The germline V gene has CDR1 MNHEY and CDR2 SVGEGT. V was cut by 2 bases and J by 1 base, with 5 bases left in between. The clonotype originates from an adult in good health. The chain carries TRBV6-2 or TRBV6-3 and TRBJ1-1; D uncertain. Sequenced material: peripheral blood, taken on day 0 of AZD1222 vaccination. In DNA, the CDR3 is TGTGCCAGCAGTTACATGAAGAACACTGAAGCTTTCTTT. It is translated as CASSYMKNTEAFF.